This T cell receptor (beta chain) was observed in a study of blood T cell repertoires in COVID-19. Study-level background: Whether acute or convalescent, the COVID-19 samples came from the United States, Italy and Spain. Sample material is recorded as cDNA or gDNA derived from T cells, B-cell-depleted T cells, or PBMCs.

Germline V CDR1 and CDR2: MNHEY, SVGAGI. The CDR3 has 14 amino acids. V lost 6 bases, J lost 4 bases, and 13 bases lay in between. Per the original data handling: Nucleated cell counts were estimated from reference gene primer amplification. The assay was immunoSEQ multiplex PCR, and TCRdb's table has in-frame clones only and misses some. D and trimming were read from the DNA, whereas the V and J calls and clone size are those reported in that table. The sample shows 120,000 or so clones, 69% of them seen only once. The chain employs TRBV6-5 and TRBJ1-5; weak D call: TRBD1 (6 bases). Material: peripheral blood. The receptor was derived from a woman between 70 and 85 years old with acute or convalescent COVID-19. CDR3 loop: CASSTIQGNQPQHF. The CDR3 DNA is TGTGCCAGCAGCACCATACAGGGAAATCAGCCCCAGCATTTT.